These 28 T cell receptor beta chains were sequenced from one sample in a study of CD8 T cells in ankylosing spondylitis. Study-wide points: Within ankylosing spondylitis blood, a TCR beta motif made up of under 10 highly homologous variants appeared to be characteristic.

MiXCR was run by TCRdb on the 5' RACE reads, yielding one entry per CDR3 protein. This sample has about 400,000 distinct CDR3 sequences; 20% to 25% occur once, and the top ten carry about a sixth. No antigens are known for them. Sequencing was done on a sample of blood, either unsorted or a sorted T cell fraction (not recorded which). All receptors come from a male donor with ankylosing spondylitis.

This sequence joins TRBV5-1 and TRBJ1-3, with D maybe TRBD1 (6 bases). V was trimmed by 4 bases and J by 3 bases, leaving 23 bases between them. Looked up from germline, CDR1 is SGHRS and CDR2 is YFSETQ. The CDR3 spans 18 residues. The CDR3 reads CASSATYGAGERGNTIYF. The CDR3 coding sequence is TGCGCCAGCAGCGCAACCTACGGGGCAGGGGAGCGTGGAAACACCATATATTTT. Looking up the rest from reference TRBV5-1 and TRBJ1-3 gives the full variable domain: KAGVTQTPRYLIKTRGQQVTLSCSPISGHRSVSWYQQTPGQGLQFLFEYFSETQRNKGNFPGRFSGRQFSNSRSEMNVSTLELGDSALYLCASSATYGAGERGNTIYFGEGSWLTVV.

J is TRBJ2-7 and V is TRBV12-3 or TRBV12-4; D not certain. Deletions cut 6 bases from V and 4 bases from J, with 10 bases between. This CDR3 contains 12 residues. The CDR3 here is CASRGSPYEQYF. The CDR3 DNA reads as TGTGCCAGCAGGGGCTCCCCTTACGAGCAGTACTTC.

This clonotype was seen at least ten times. CDR3 amino acids: CASSLSGTPNTEAFF. In DNA form, the CDR3 reads TGTGCCAGCAGTTTATCCGGCACTCCTAACACTGAAGCTTTCTTT. The chain uses TRBV12-3 or TRBV12-4 and TRBJ1-1; no clear D gene. The CDR3 totals 15 residues. V was cut by 2 bases and J by 2 bases, with 12 bases left in between.

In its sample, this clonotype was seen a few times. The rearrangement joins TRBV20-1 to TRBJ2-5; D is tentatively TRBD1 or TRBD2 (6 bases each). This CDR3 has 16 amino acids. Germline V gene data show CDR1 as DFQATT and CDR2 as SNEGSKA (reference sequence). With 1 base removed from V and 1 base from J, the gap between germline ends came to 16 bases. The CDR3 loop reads CSARGGPGAIQETQYF. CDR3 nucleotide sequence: TGCAGTGCTAGAGGAGGCCCGGGGGCCATCCAAGAGACCCAGTACTTC.

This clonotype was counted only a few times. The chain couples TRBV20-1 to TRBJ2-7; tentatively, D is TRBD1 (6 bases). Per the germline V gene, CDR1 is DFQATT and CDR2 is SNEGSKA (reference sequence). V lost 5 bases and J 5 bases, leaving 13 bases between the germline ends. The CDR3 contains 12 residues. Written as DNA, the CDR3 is TGCAGTGCTCCTGGACAGTACCACGAGCAGTACTTC. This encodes CSAPGQYHEQYF.

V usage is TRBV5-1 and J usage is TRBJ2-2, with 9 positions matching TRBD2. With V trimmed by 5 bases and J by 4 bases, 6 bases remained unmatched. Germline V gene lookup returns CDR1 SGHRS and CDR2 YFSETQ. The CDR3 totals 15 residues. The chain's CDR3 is CASSRLAEVTGELFF. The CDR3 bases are TGCGCCAGCAGTAGACTAGCGGAAGTCACCGGGGAGCTGTTTTTT.

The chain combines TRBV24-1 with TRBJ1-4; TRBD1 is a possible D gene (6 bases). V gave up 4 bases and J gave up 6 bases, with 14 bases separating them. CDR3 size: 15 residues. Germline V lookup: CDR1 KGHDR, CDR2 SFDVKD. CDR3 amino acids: CATSEARDNDEKLFF. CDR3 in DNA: TGTGCCACCAGTGAAGCCCGGGACAATGATGAAAAACTGTTTTTT.

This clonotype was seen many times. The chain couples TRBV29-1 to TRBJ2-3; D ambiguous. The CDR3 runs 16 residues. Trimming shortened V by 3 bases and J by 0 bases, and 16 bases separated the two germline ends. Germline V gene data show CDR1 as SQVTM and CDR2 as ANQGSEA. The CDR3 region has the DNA TGCAGCGTTGAGGACCGATATTCTCCTAGCACAGATACGCAGTATTTT. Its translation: CSVEDRYSPSTDTQYF.

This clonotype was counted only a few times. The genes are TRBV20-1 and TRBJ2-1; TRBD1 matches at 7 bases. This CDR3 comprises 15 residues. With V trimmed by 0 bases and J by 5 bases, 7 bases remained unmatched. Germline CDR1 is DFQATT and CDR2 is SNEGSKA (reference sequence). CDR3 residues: CSARDRAGGNNEQFF. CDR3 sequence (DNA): TGCAGTGCTAGAGATCGGGCAGGGGGAAACAATGAGCAGTTCTTC.

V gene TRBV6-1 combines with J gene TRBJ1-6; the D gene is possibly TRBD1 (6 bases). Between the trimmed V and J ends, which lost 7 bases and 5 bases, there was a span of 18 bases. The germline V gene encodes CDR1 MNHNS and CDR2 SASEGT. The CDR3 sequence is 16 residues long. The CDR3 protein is CASKESGGLNNSPLHF. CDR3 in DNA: TGTGCCAGCAAAGAGAGTGGGGGGCTAAATAATTCACCCCTCCACTTT.

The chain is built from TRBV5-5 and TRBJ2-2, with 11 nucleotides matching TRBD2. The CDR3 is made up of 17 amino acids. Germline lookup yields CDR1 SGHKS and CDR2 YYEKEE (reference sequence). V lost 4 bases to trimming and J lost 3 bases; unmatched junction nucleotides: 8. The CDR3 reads CASSLKLAGADTGELFF. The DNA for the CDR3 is TGTGCCAGCAGCCTAAAACTAGCGGGGGCCGACACCGGGGAGCTGTTTTTT.

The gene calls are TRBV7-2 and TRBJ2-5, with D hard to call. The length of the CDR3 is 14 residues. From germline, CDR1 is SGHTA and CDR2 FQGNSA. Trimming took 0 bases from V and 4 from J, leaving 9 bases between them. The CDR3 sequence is CASSLAGTIETQYF. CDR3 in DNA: TGTGCCAGCAGCTTAGCCGGTACGATAGAGACCCAGTACTTC.

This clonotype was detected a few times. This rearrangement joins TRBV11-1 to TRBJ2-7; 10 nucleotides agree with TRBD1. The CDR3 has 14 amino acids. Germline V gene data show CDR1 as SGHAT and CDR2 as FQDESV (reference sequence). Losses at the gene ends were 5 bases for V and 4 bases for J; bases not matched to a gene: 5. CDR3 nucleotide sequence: TGTGCCAGCAGCCCGGGACAGGGGAAATACGAGCAGTACTTC. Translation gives CASSPGQGKYEQYF.

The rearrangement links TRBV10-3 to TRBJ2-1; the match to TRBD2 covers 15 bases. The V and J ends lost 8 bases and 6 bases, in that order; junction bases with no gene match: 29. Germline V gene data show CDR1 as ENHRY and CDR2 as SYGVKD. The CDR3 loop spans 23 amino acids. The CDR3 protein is CAIWDLGTQGGLAGGPRFNEQFF. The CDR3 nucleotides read TGTGCCATCTGGGACCTCGGGACACAAGGCGGACTAGCGGGAGGGCCGAGGTTCAATGAGCAGTTCTTC.

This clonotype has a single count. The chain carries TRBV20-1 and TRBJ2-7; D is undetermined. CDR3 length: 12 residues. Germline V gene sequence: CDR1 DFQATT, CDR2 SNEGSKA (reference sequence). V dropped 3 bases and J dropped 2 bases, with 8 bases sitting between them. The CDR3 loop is CSASRATYEQYF. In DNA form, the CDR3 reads TGCAGTGCTAGCCGGGCCACCTACGAGCAGTACTTC.

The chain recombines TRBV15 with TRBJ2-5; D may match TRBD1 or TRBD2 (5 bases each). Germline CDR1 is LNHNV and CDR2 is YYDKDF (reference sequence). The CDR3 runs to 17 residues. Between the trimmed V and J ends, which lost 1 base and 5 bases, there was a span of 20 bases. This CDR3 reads CATSRALGAPEGETQYF. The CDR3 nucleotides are TGTGCCACCAGCAGAGCCCTAGGGGCACCCGAGGGGGAGACCCAGTACTTC.

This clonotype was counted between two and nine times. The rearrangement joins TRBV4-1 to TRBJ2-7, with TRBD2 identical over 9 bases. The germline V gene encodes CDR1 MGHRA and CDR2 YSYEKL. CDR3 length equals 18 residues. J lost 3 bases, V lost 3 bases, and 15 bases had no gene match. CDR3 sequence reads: CASSHYSGSLISRYEQYF. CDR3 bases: TGCGCCAGCAGCCACTATAGCGGGAGTCTCATTTCTCGCTACGAGCAGTACTTC.

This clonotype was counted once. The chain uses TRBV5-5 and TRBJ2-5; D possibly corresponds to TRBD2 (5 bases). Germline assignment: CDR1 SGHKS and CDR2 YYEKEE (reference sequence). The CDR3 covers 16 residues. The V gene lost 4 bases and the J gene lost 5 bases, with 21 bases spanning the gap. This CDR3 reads CASSTLRGNTGETQYF. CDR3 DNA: TGTGCCAGCAGCACTTTACGGGGTAACACGGGTGAGACCCAGTACTTC.

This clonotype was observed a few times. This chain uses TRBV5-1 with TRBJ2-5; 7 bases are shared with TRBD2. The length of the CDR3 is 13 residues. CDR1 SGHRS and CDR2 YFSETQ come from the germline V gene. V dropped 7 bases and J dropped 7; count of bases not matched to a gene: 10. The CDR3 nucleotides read TGCGCCAGCTCCGGAGGGGAGGGGAGGACCCAGTACTTC. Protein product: CASSGGEGRTQYF.

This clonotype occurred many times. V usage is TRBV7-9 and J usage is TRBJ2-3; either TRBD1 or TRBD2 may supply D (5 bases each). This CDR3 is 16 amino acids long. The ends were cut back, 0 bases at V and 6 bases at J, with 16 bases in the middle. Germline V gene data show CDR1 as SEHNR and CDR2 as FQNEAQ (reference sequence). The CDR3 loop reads CASSLAQGGRIDTQYF. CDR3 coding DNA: TGTGCCAGCAGCTTAGCCCAGGGCGGGCGAATTGATACGCAGTATTTT.

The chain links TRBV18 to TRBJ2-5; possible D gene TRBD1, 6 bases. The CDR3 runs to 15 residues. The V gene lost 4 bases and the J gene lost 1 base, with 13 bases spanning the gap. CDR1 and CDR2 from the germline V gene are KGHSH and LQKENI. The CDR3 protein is CASSRSRGGQETQYF. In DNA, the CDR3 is TGTGCCAGCTCACGGTCTAGAGGGGGCCAAGAGACCCAGTACTTC.

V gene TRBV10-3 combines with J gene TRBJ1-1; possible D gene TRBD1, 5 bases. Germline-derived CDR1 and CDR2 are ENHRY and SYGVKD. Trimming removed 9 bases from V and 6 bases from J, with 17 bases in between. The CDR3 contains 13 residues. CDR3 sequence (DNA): TGTGCCATGAAACAAAGGGGAAACGCTGAAGCTTTCTTT. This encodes CAMKQRGNAEAFF.

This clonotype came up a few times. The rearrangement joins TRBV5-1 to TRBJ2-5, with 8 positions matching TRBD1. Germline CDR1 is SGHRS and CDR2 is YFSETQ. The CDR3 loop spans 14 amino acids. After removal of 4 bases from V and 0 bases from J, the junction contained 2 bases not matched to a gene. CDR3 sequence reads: CASSMDRDQETQYF. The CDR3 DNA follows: TGCGCCAGCAGCATGGACAGGGACCAAGAGACCCAGTACTTC.

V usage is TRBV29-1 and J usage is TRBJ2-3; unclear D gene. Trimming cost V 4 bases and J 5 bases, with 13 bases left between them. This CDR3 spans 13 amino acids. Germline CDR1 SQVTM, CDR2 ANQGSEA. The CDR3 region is CSVASAQRDTQYF. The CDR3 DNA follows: TGCAGCGTTGCGTCGGCCCAGCGAGATACGCAGTATTTT.

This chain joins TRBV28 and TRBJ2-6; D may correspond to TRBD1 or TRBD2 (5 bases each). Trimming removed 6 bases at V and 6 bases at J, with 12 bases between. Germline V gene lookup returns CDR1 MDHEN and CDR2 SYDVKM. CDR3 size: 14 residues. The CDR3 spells CASSPGALANVLTF. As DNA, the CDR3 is TGTGCCAGCAGCCCCGGGGCTCTGGCCAACGTCCTGACTTTC.

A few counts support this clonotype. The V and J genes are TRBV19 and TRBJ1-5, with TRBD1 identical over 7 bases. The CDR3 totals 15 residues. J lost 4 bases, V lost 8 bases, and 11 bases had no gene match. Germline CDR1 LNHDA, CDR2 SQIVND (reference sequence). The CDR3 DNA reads TGTGCCAGTGGAAGCCGGGACAGCATTAATCAGCCCCAGCATTTT. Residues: CASGSRDSINQPQHF.

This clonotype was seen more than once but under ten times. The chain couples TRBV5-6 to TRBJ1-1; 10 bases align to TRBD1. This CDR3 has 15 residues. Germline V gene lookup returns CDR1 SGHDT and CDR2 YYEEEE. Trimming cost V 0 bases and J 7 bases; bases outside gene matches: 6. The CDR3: CASSLEIRDRGEAFF. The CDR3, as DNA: TGTGCCAGCAGCTTGGAAATCCGGGACAGGGGTGAAGCTTTCTTT.

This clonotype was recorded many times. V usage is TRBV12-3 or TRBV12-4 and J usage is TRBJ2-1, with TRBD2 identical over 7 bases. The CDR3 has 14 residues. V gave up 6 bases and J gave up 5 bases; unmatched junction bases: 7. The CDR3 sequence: CASSGLGYDNEQFF. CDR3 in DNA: TGTGCCAGCAGCGGACTAGGGTACGACAATGAGCAGTTCTTC.